The present T cell receptor (beta chain) was sequenced within a study of regulatory T cells in long-lasting Graves disease. Regarding time point: persistent/refractory GD, antithyroid drugs over 5 years with positive TRAb. PBMC RNA served as the TCR library source. Building of the TCR beta libraries involved iRepertoire HTBI primers and Arm-PCR of CDR3 regions. Using its own MiXCR run on the multiplex PCR reads, TCRdb lists one record per CDR3 protein. The data contain about 290,000 distinct CDR3 sequences, approximately 20% of them seen just once; the ten biggest clones take up just over 55%. General study results and limits: Examination was confined to peripheral blood, excluding thyroid tissue. Favoring TRBV28, TRBJ1-2 and TRBJ2-5 was a feature seen in persistent disease.

This clonotype was counted ten times or more. Its antigen is undetermined. Trimming cost V 2 bases and J 0 bases, with 11 bases left between them. The CDR3 covers 17 residues. Germline lookup yields CDR1 LGHDT and CDR2 YNNKEL (reference sequence). Sequencing used peripheral blood mononuclear cells (PBMCs), obtained when the disease was refractory, from a patient treated with antithyroid drugs. This clonotype originated in a female donor with Graves disease. The J gene is TRBJ2-6, the V gene TRBV3-1, with D hard to call. DNA of the CDR3: TGTGCCAGCAGCCAAAGGTACCAGACCTCTGGGGCCAACGTCCTGACTTTC. Its translation: CASSQRYQTSGANVLTF.